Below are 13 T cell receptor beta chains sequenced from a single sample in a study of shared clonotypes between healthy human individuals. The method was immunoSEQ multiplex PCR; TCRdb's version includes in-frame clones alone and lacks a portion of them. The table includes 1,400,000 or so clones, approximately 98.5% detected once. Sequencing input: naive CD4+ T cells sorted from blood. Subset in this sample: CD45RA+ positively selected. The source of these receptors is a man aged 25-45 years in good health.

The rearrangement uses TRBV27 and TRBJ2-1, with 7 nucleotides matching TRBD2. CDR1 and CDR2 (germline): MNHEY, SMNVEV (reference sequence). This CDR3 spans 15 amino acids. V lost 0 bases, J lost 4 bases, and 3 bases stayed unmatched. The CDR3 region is CASSLSSSGYNEQFF. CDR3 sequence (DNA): TGTGCCAGCAGTTTATCGTCTAGCGGTTACAATGAGCAGTTCTTC.

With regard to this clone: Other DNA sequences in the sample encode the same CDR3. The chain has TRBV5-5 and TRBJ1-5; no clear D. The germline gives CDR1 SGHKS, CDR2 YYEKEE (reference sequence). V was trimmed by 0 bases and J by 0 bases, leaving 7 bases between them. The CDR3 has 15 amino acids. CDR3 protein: CASSLGRYSNQPQHF. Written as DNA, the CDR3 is TGTGCCAGCAGCTTGGGCCGGTATAGCAATCAGCCCCAGCATTTT.

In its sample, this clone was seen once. The CDR3 nucleotides are TGTGCCTGGACTGTAGATTCCTATGGCTACACCTTC. Its translation is CAWTVDSYGYTF. The chain is built from TRBV30 and TRBJ1-2, with unresolved D. This CDR3 is 12 amino acids long. Germline lookup yields CDR1 GTSNPN and CDR2 SVGIG (reference sequence). V lost 4 bases and J lost 4, with 10 bases in between. The full variable domain, completed using reference TRBV30 and TRBJ1-2, is SQTIHQWPATLVQPVGSPLSLECTVEGTSNPNLYWYRQAAGRGLQLLFYSVGIGQISSEVPQNLSASRPQDRQFILSSKKLLLSDSGFYLCAWTVDSYGYTFGSGTRLTVV.

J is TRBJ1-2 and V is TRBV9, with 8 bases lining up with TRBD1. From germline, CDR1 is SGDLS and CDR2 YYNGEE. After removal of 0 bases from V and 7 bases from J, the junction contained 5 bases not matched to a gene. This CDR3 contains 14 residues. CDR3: CASSVAGQGSGYTF. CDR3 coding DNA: TGTGCCAGCAGCGTAGCCGGACAGGGTAGTGGCTACACCTTC.

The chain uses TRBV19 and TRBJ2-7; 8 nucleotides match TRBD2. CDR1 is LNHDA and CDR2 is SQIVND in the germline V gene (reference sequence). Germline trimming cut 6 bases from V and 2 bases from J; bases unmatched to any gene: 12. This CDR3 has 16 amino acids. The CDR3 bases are TGTGCCAGTAGCGGACATCTGGGACTAGGTACCTACGAGCAGTACTTC. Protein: CASSGHLGLGTYEQYF. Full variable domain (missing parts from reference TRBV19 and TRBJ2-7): DGGITQSPKYLFRKEGQNVTLSCEQNLNHDAMYWYRQDPGQGLRLIYYSQIVNDFQKGDIAEGYSVSREKKESFPLTVTSAQKNPTAFYLCASSGHLGLGTYEQYFGPGTRLTVT.

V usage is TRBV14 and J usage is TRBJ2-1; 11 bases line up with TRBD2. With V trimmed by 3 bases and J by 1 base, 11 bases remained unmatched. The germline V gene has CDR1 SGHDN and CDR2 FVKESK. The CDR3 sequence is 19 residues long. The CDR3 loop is CASSHLLAGVITSYNEQFF. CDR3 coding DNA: TGTGCCAGCAGCCACCTACTAGCGGGAGTTATCACTTCCTACAATGAGCAGTTCTTC.

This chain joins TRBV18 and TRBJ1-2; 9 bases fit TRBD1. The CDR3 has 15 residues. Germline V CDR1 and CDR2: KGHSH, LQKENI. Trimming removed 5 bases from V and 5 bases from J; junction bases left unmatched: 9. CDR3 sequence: CASSSGQGSIYGYTF. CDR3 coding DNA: TGTGCCAGCTCATCGGGACAGGGAAGCATTTATGGCTACACCTTC.

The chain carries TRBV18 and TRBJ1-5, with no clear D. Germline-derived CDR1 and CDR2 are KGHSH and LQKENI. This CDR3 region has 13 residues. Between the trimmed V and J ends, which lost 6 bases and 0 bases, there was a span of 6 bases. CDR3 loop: CASSTHSNQPQHF. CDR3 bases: TGTGCCAGCTCCACACATAGCAATCAGCCCCAGCATTTT.

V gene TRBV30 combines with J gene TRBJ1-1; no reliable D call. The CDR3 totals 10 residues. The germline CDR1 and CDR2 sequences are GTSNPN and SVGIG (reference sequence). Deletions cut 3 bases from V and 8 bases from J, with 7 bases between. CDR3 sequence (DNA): TGTGCCTGGAGGCAAGCCGAAGCTTTCTTT. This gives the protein CAWRQAEAFF. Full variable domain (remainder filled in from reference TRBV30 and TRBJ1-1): SQTIHQWPATLVQPVGSPLSLECTVEGTSNPNLYWYRQAAGRGLQLLFYSVGIGQISSEVPQNLSASRPQDRQFILSSKKLLLSDSGFYLCAWRQAEAFFGQGTRLTVV.

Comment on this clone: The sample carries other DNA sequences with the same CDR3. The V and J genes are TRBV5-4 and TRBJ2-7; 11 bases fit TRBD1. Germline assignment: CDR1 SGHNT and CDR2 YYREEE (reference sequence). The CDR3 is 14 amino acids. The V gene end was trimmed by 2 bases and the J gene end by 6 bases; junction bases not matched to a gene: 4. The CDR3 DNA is TGTGCCAGCAGCTTCGGACAGGGGGCGGGCGAGCAGTACTTC. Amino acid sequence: CASSFGQGAGEQYF.

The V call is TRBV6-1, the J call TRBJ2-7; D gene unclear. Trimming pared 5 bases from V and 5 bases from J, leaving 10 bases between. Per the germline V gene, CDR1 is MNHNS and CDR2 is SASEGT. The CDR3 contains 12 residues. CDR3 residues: CASSRRPDEQYF. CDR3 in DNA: TGTGCCAGCAGTCGCAGGCCGGACGAGCAGTACTTC.

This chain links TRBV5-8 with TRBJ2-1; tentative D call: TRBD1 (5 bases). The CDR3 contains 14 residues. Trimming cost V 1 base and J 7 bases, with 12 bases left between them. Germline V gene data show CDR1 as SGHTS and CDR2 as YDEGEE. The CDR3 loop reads CASSLWGVENEQFF. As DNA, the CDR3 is TGTGCCAGCAGCTTGTGGGGCGTTGAGAATGAGCAGTTCTTC.

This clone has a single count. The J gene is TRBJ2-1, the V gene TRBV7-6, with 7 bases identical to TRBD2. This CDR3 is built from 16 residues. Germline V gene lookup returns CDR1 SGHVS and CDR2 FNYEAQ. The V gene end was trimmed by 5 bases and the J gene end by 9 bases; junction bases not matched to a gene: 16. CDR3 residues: CASSRLPRGRSIEQFF. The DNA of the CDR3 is TGTGCCAGCAGCCGTTTACCGCGCGGGAGATCCATTGAGCAGTTCTTC.